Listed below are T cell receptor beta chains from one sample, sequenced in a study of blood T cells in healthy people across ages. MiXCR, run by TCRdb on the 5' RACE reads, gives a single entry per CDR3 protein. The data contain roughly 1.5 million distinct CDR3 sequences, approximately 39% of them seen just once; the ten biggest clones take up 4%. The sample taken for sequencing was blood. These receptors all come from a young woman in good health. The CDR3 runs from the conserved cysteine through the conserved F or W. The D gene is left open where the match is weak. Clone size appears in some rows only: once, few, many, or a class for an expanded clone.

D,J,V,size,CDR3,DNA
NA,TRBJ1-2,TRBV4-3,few,CASSQGRGTYGYTF,TGCGCCAGCAGCCAAGGAAGGGGAACTTATGGCTACACCTTC
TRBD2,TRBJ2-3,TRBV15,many,CATSRGSTTSGTDTQYF,TGTGCCACCAGCAGAGGTTCGACGACTAGCGGCACAGATACGCAGTATTTT
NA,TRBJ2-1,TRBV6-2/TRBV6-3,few,CASSYLGRNNEQFF,TGTGCCAGCAGTTATCTAGGGAGAAACAATGAGCAGTTCTTC
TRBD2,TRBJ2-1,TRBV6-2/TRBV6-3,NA,CASSYLPLAGVGEQFF,TGTGCCAGCAGTTACCTCCCACTAGCGGGAGTTGGTGAGCAGTTCTTC
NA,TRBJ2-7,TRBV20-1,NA,CSARDGGSSYEQYF,TGCAGTGCTAGAGACGGGGGCAGCTCCTACGAGCAGTACTTC
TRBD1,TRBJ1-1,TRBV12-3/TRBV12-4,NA,CASSSRTGKVTEAFF,TGTGCCAGCAGTTCCCGGACAGGGAAAGTGACTGAAGCTTTCTTT
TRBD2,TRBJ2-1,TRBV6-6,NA,CASSQLYQTSGSYNEQFF,TGTGCCAGCAGTCAACTCTATCAAACTAGCGGGAGTTACAATGAGCAGTTCTTC
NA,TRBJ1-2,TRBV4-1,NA,CASSRLDNYGYTF,TGCGCCAGCAGCCGGTTAGACAACTATGGCTACACCTTC
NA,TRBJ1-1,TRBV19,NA,CASLGVLTEAFF,TGTGCCAGTCTAGGGGTACTCACTGAAGCTTTCTTT
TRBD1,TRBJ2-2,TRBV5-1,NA,CASSTHRGDTGELFF,TGCGCCAGCAGCACCCACAGGGGAGACACCGGGGAGCTGTTTTTT
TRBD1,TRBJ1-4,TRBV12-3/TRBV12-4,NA,CASSFGQGVGEKLFF,TGTGCCAGCAGTTTCGGACAGGGGGTCGGTGAAAAACTGTTTTTT
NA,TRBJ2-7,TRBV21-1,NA,CASSNLPSRTYEQYF,TGTGCCAGCAGCAATCTACCTAGCAGAACCTACGAGCAGTACTTC
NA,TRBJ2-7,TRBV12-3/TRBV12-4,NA,CVSSLGPGADYEQYF,TGTGTCAGCAGTTTAGGACCGGGGGCCGACTACGAGCAGTACTTC
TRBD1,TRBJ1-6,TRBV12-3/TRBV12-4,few,CASSSRQGEPLHF,TGTGCCAGCAGTTCACGACAGGGTGAGCCCCTCCACTTT
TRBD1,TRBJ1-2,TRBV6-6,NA,CASSQPGRGLDGYTF,TGTGCCAGCAGTCAACCGGGCAGGGGGCTTGATGGCTACACCTTC
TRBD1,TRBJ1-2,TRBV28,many,CASSLDRGGYGYTF,TGTGCCAGCAGTTTAGACAGGGGTGGCTATGGCTACACCTTC
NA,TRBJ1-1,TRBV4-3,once,CASSQEEDLEAFF,TGCGCCAGCAGCCAAGAGGAGGACCTTGAAGCTTTCTTT
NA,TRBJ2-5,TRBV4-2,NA,CASSQERGEGEETQYF,TGTGCCAGCAGCCAAGAAAGAGGTGAGGGAGAAGAGACCCAGTACTTC
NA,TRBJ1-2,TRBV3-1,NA,CASSRRQDDGYTF,TGTGCCAGCAGCCGAAGACAGGACGATGGCTACACCTTC
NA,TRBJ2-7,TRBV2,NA,CASSGDTRAEQYF,TGTGCCAGCAGTGGGGACACACGAGCCGAGCAGTACTTC
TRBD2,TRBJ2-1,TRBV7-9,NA,CASRTRERGSSYNEQFF,TGTGCCAGCAGAACCCGGGAGCGGGGTAGCTCCTACAATGAGCAGTTCTTC
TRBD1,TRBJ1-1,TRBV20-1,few,CSAIRDRNTEAFF,TGCAGTGCCATCCGGGACAGAAACACTGAAGCTTTCTTT